The 20 T cell receptor beta chains in this list originate from one sample, sequenced in a study of blood T cell repertoires in COVID-19. Produced via immunoSEQ multiplex PCR; TCRdb's table is partial and in-frame only. There are 95,000 to 150,000 clones in the sample; about 79% occur only once, and more than 4.5% lies in the top ten. The material sequenced was peripheral blood. All receptors come from a woman aged 70-85 years with acute or convalescent COVID-19.

V gene TRBV6-5 combines with J gene TRBJ1-2; the match to TRBD1 covers 7 bases. The CDR3 length is 14 residues. V lost 6 bases, J lost 6 bases, and 10 bases stayed unmatched. CDR1 is MNHEY and CDR2 is SVGAGI in the germline V gene. In DNA, the CDR3 is TGTGCCAGCAGAGATGGGACAGCGGTGAATGGCTACACCTTC. This translates into CASRDGTAVNGYTF.

The chain is built from TRBV7-9 and TRBJ2-5, with TRBD1 identical over 7 bases. Germline values: CDR1 SEHNR, CDR2 FQNEAQ (reference sequence). The CDR3 has 16 residues. Losses at the gene ends were 1 base for V and 5 bases for J; bases not matched to a gene: 10. The CDR3 loop reads CASSLDKTGVAETQYF. The DNA for the CDR3 is TGTGCCAGCAGCTTAGACAAAACAGGGGTTGCTGAGACCCAGTACTTC.

The chain couples TRBV2 to TRBJ2-7, with TRBD1 as a possible D gene (5 bases). The CDR3 sequence is 13 residues long. From germline, CDR1 is SNHLY and CDR2 FYNNEI. Deletions cut 5 bases from V and 2 bases from J, with 10 bases between. The CDR3, as DNA: TGTGCCAGCAGTTCCGACAGAACCTACGAGCAGTACTTC. Residues: CASSSDRTYEQYF.

The chain is built from TRBV7-3 and TRBJ2-3; no reliable D call. Trimming removed 2 bases from V and 0 bases from J, with 6 bases in between. The germline V gene encodes CDR1 SGHTA and CDR2 FQGTGA. The CDR3 is made up of 14 amino acids. The DNA of the CDR3 is TGTGCCAGCAGCTTAGAACTAAGCACAGATACGCAGTATTTT. This gives the protein CASSLELSTDTQYF.

The chain uses TRBV19 and TRBJ1-4; 7 bases are shared with TRBD1. CDR1 is LNHDA and CDR2 is SQIVND in the germline V gene (reference sequence). The V segment lost 6 bases and the J segment 9 bases; nucleotides outside the gene matches: 13. The length of the CDR3 is 15 residues. The CDR3 region has the DNA TGTGCCAGTAGCAAGGACGACAGGGAAATGAAAAAACTGTTTTTT. It specifies CASSKDDREMKKLFF.

The chain is built from TRBV19 and TRBJ1-5; TRBD1 matches at 10 bases. In germline, CDR1 is LNHDA, CDR2 SQIVND (reference sequence). The CDR3 consists of 15 residues. Trimming at V came to 6 bases and at J to 0 bases, leaving 2 bases not matched to a gene. CDR3 in amino acids: CASRGTGASNQPQHF. In DNA form, the CDR3 reads TGTGCCAGTAGAGGGACAGGGGCTAGCAATCAGCCCCAGCATTTT.

The chain carries TRBV15 and TRBJ2-7, with D tentatively TRBD2 (6 bases). CDR1 and CDR2 (germline): LNHNV, YYDKDF (reference sequence). This CDR3 has 16 amino acids. V was cut by 5 bases and J by 5 bases, with 22 bases left in between. The CDR3 spells CATSFRRTTPTNEQYF. CDR3 in DNA: TGTGCCACCAGCTTCCGGCGGACTACACCGACCAACGAGCAGTACTTC.

The rearrangement links TRBV6-5 to TRBJ1-1; a possible D gene is TRBD1 (5 bases). This CDR3 comprises 13 residues. The germline V and J ends were trimmed by 7 bases and 5 bases, with 14 bases remaining between them. The germline CDR1 and CDR2 sequences are MNHEY and SVGAGI. CDR3 in DNA: TGTGCCAGCACGCTGGGGCCTCGGACTGAAGCTTTCTTT. Translation: CASTLGPRTEAFF.

The chain is built from TRBV29-1 and TRBJ2-1; 8 positions match TRBD2. The J segment lost 8 bases and the V segment lost 0 bases, leaving 12 bases of the junction unmatched. The CDR3 totals 16 residues. CDR1 and CDR2 (germline): SQVTM, ANQGSEA. The CDR3 spells CSVEDEGLVWGDEQFF. For the CDR3, the DNA is TGCAGCGTTGAAGATGAGGGACTAGTTTGGGGGGATGAGCAGTTCTTC.

This clone turned up a few times. V and J are TRBV29-1 and TRBJ1-1, with unresolved D. Germline V gene lookup returns CDR1 SQVTM and CDR2 ANQGSEA. The CDR3 is 11 residues long. The V end lost 0 bases, the J end lost 7 bases, and 6 bases lay between the germline ends. CDR3 in DNA: TGCAGCGTTGAAGAATTTCTTGAAGCTTTCTTT. Protein product: CSVEEFLEAFF.

The rearrangement uses TRBV7-6 and TRBJ1-1; D remains unclear. The CDR3 loop spans 13 amino acids. Germline V lookup: CDR1 SGHVS, CDR2 FNYEAQ. Trimming shortened V by 5 bases and J by 5 bases, and 12 bases separated the two germline ends. CDR3 amino acids: CASSPNSGTEAFF. DNA for the CDR3: TGTGCCAGCAGCCCAAACTCCGGGACTGAAGCTTTCTTT.

This sequence joins TRBV5-1 and TRBJ1-1; weak D call: TRBD1 (5 bases). CDR3 size: 14 residues. Germline V gene data show CDR1 as SGHRS and CDR2 as YFSETQ. Trimming shortened V by 2 bases and J by 4 bases, and 12 bases separated the two germline ends. CDR3 in amino acids: CASSFGATVTEAFF. Here the CDR3 DNA reads TGCGCCAGCAGCTTTGGGGCAACAGTCACTGAAGCTTTCTTT.

This clone was found a few times. The gene calls are TRBV5-1 and TRBJ1-3; D unresolved. The CDR3 extends over 14 amino acids. V lost 4 bases and J lost 2, with 10 bases in between. Germline CDR1 is SGHRS and CDR2 is YFSETQ. CDR3 sequence (DNA): TGCGCCAGCAGCCCCGGAGAAGCTGGAAACACCATATATTTT. Protein product: CASSPGEAGNTIYF.

The V and J genes are TRBV4-2 and TRBJ1-4; D gene uncertain. Germline V CDR1 and CDR2: LGHNA, YNFKEQ. V was shortened by 4 bases and J by 4 bases, with 13 bases between the two germline ends. This CDR3 has 15 amino acids. CDR3 region: CASSPTAGNNEKLFF. CDR3 nucleotide sequence: TGTGCCAGCAGCCCAACGGCGGGGAATAATGAAAAACTGTTTTTT.

This clone was observed once. This chain uses TRBV11-3 with TRBJ2-7; D is unresolved. V was shortened by 5 bases and J by 2 bases, with 13 bases between the two germline ends. Germline V gene data show CDR1 as SGHNT and CDR2 as YENEEA. The CDR3 extends over 14 amino acids. CDR3 coding DNA: TGTGCCAGCAGCAAGTACAGCTCCCCCTACGAGCAGTACGTC. This codes for CASSKYSSPYEQYV.

The chain combines TRBV11-1 with TRBJ1-1, with D unresolved. The CDR3 is 14 amino acids. V lost 5 bases to trimming and J lost 2 bases, with 12 bases between them. CDR1 is SGHAT and CDR2 is FQDESV in the germline V gene (reference sequence). This CDR3 is CASSRLQVNTEAFF. DNA for the CDR3: TGTGCCAGCAGCCGACTACAAGTAAACACTGAAGCTTTCTTT.

This CDR3 is CASSLAGFSGGTQYF. CDR3 DNA sequence: TGTGCCAGCAGCTTGGCCGGTTTTAGCGGGGGGACCCAGTACTTC. V gene TRBV5-5 combines with J gene TRBJ2-5; 9 nucleotides match TRBD2. Trimming took 0 bases from V and 7 from J; bases not matched to a gene: 7. This CDR3 region has 15 residues. CDR1 is SGHKS, CDR2 YYEKEE, per germline (reference sequence).

Ten or more counts support this clone. V usage is TRBV6-7 and J usage is TRBJ2-3; 8 bases are a match to TRBD1. TRBV6-7 is known as an ORF, though its function is uncertain. The CDR3 totals 22 residues. Losses at the gene ends were 1 base for V and 1 base for J; bases not matched to a gene: 22. CDR3 sequence reads: CASSYYDPRDRRPCGGTDTQYF. The CDR3 coding sequence is TGTGCCAGCAGTTACTATGACCCCCGGGACAGGAGGCCCTGTGGTGGCACAGATACGCAGTATTTT.

This clone appeared once. V usage is TRBV5-4 and J usage is TRBJ2-1; D possibly corresponds to TRBD2 (5 bases). Germline-derived CDR1 and CDR2 are SGHNT and YYREEE (reference sequence). The CDR3 has 13 residues. Trimming took 4 bases from V and 5 from J, leaving 10 bases between them. CDR3 loop: CASSKERNNEQFF. The CDR3, as DNA: TGTGCCAGCAGCAAGGAGCGGAACAATGAGCAGTTCTTC.

The rearrangement uses TRBV9 and TRBJ2-5; 9 bases are a match to TRBD1. CDR3 size: 14 residues. The germline gives CDR1 SGDLS, CDR2 YYNGEE. V shed 7 bases and J 5 bases; nucleotides not matched to a gene: 9. The CDR3 nucleotides are TGTGCCAGCGGACGCGGGACAGGGCAGGAGACCCAGTACTTC. Translation: CASGRGTGQETQYF. Full variable domain (missing parts from reference TRBV9 and TRBJ2-5): DSGVTQTPKHLITATGQRVTLRCSPRSGDLSVYWYQQSLDQGLQFLIQYYNGEERAKGNILERFSAQQFPDLHSELNLSSLELGDSALYFCASGRGTGQETQYFGPGTRLLVL.